This is a list of T cell receptor beta chains from one sample in a study of identical twins. TCRdb called the 5' RACE reads again in MiXCR, with one record for every CDR3 protein. Among about 570,000 distinct CDR3 sequences listed, 9.5% to 10% were seen once. These data also featured in a second study, about yellow fever vaccine responses in identical twins.

Sequencing was performed on PBMCs. These receptors were collected from a woman aged 18-29 years in good health. CDR3s include the opening cysteine and the closing phenylalanine or tryptophan. A D gene is named only where the DNA matches it firmly. Not every row has a clone size; where given, it reads once, few, many or a size class.

cdr3_length j_call v_call d_call clone_size cdr3_aa cdr3_nt
13 TRBJ2-7 TRBV20-1 NA few CSALIRESYEQYF TGCAGTGCGTTAATCCGGGAGAGCTACGAGCAGTACTTC
16 TRBJ1-5 TRBV7-9 TRBD1 few CASSLGGTGDNQPQHF TGTGCCAGCAGCTTAGGGGGGACAGGGGACAATCAGCCCCAGCATTTT
18 TRBJ2-7 TRBV5-1 NA NA CASSASTPDGHYDYEQYF TGCGCCAGCAGCGCAAGCACACCCGACGGGCACTACGACTACGAGCAGTACTTC
10 TRBJ2-2 TRBV9 NA few CASSGPPDSF TGTGCCAGCAGCGGCCCTCCGGACAGTTTT
12 TRBJ1-5 TRBV29-1 NA few CSVCNRNQPQHF TGCAGCGTTTGTAACAGGAATCAGCCCCAGCATTTT
13 TRBJ2-3 TRBV5-1 NA many CASSLPGSDTQYF TGCGCCAGCAGCTTGCCGGGGTCAGATACGCAGTATTTT
16 TRBJ2-3 TRBV7-9 NA NA CASSLYTPSLTDTQYF TGTGCCAGCAGCTTATATACTCCTAGTCTCACAGATACGCAGTATTTT
13 TRBJ2-3 TRBV15 TRBD2 few CATQRRESDTQYF TGTGCCACCCAACGGCGGGAGTCAGATACGCAGTATTTT
17 TRBJ2-1 TRBV7-4 NA NA CASTKAVAWNPNNEQFF TGTGCCAGCACCAAAGCGGTCGCTTGGAACCCCAACAATGAGCAGTTCTTC
14 TRBJ2-5 TRBV2 NA few CASRDPRLQETQYF TGTGCCAGCAGAGACCCTCGACTCCAAGAGACCCAGTACTTC
16 TRBJ2-7 TRBV18 TRBD1 NA CASSPLPGQLPGEQYF TGTGCCAGCTCACCACTCCCGGGACAGCTCCCTGGCGAGCAGTACTTC
13 TRBJ1-5 TRBV20-1 NA few CSARASGNQPQHF TGCAGTGCTAGAGCAAGTGGGAATCAGCCCCAGCATTTT
15 TRBJ2-2 TRBV5-4 NA few CASSSKGGPTGELFF TGTGCCAGCAGCTCAAAGGGGGGGCCCACCGGGGAGCTGTTTTTT
14 TRBJ2-1 TRBV11-3 TRBD1 many CASSLGDRHNEQFF TGTGCCAGCAGCTTAGGGGACAGGCACAATGAGCAGTTCTTC
14 TRBJ2-7 TRBV29-1 TRBD2 many CSVEWEGVAYEQYF TGCAGCGTTGAATGGGAGGGAGTTGCCTACGAGCAGTACTTC
15 TRBJ2-3 TRBV2 NA many CARKPPAAWADTQYF TGTGCCAGAAAACCCCCCGCCGCGTGGGCAGATACGCAGTATTTT
17 TRBJ2-1 TRBV28 NA NA CASSLAVGHTPNNEQFF TGTGCCAGCAGTTTAGCGGTAGGACACACCCCGAACAATGAGCAGTTCTTC
13 TRBJ1-1 TRBV6-2/TRBV6-3 NA NA CASSADSNTEAFF TGTGCCAGCAGCGCGGACTCTAACACTGAAGCTTTCTTT
15 TRBJ2-5 TRBV7-3 TRBD1 NA CASSSGTGVWETQYF TGTGCCAGCAGCTCCGGGACAGGGGTATGGGAGACCCAGTACTTC
14 TRBJ2-7 TRBV29-1 NA many CSVEHPSYSREQYF TGCAGCGTTGAACACCCCTCATATAGTCGCGAGCAGTACTTC
16 TRBJ2-3 TRBV12-3/TRBV12-4 TRBD2 NA CASSRTSGGSTDTQYF TGTGCCAGCAGCCGGACTAGCGGGGGGAGCACAGATACGCAGTATTTT
15 TRBJ2-1 TRBV5-1 NA few CASSLGGGGHNEQFF TGCGCCAGCAGCTTGGGAGGGGGGGGGCACAATGAGCAGTTCTTC
13 TRBJ2-2 TRBV20-1 NA NA CSGRKGNTGELFF TGCAGTGGGAGAAAAGGGAACACCGGGGAGCTGTTTTTT
13 TRBJ2-7 TRBV9 NA few CASSVGGGNEQYF TGTGCCAGCAGCGTAGGAGGGGGTAACGAGCAGTACTTC
14 TRBJ2-1 TRBV6-5 NA NA CASSYLLAGYEQFF TGTGCCAGCAGTTACTTGTTAGCTGGGTACGAGCAGTTCTTC
12 TRBJ2-2 TRBV20-1 NA few CSASQGTGELFF TGCAGTGCAAGTCAGGGAACCGGGGAGCTGTTTTTT
12 TRBJ2-7 TRBV12-3/TRBV12-4 NA few CASSSDRHEQYF TGTGCCAGCAGTTCGGACAGACACGAGCAGTACTTC